This entry describes one T cell receptor (beta chain). Its antigen is as yet unknown. The method was immunoSEQ multiplex PCR; TCRdb's version includes in-frame clones alone and lacks a portion of them. Of around 110,000 clones in the sample, roughly 94% were seen once. The record originates from a study of siplizumab effects on memory and regulatory T cells. Study-level findings and limits: No assignable naive or memory phenotype existed for roughly 80-96% of proliferating CD4+ or CD8+ clones. Naive T cells were seemingly more diverse than memory cells, and major contributions to the alloresponse seemed to be made by them.

This CDR3 is built from 12 residues. Looked up from germline, CDR1 is LGHNT and CDR2 is FRNRAP. The sequence was obtained from a human donor in good health. J is TRBJ2-5 and V is TRBV12-5; TRBD2 agrees at 9 bases. The sequencing sample was made of non-Treg CD4+ T cells sorted from blood. In DNA form, the CDR3 reads TGTCCTTTCGCGGGGGGGAAAGAGACCCAGTACTTC. It codes for CPFAGGKETQYF.